This is a list of T cell receptor beta chains from one sample in a study of blood T cell repertoires in COVID-19. TCRdb's table, derived via immunoSEQ multiplex PCR, lists solely in-frame clones and lacks some. The table lists some 42,000 clones, roughly 80% of them singletons. The sample consisted of peripheral blood. The receptors shown here come from a woman aged 65 to 85 with acute or convalescent COVID-19. The CDR3 runs from the conserved cysteine through the conserved F or W. A D gene is named only where the DNA matches it firmly. Size tells how often a clone was seen (once, few, many) or the class of an expanded clone, and some rows leave it out.

j_call cdr3_length clone_size d_call v_call cdr3_nt cdr3_aa
TRBJ1-6 14 . TRBD1 TRBV30 TGTGCCTGGACGACAGGGGCCCATTTGGCACCCCTCCACTTT CAWTTGAHLAPLHF
TRBJ1-1 13 . TRBD1 TRBV29-1 TGCAGCGTTGGGGACAGGCAGAACACTGAAGCTTTCTTT CSVGDRQNTEAFF
TRBJ2-2 14 . . TRBV3-1/TRBV3-2 TGTGCCAGCAGCGCGGGCGGAGGAGCCGGGGAGCTGTTTTTT CASSAGGGAGELFF
TRBJ2-7 15 . TRBD1 TRBV5-1 TGCGCCAGCAGCTCCACAGGGGGTTTTACCTACGAGCAGTACTTC CASSSTGGFTYEQYF
TRBJ1-1 12 . . TRBV7-9 TGTGCCAGCAGCTTAGTTGCGGCAGGGGCTTTCTTT CASSLVAAGAFF
TRBJ1-2 11 . . TRBV10-3 TGTGCCATCGGGGCAGGGAATGGCTACACCTTC CAIGAGNGYTF
TRBJ1-1 15 few . TRBV7-3 TGTGCCAGCAGCTTAACGTCGTTACGGGGGGAGGAAACTTTCTTT CASSLTSLRGEETFF
TRBJ2-1 15 . . TRBV5-1 TGCGCCAGCACCCAAAGTAACCCCCAGGACAATGAGCAGTTCTTC CASTQSNPQDNEQFF
TRBJ1-5 16 . . TRBV19 TGTGCCAGTAGTATCATGGACTCGGGGGGCAATCAGCCCCAGCATTTT CASSIMDSGGNQPQHF
TRBJ2-1 16 . TRBD2 TRBV9 TGTGCCAGCAGCATAGGGAGGGAGGGCCCCTACAATGAGCAGTTCTTC CASSIGREGPYNEQFF
TRBJ2-7 13 . . TRBV2 TGTGCCAGCAGTGAAATCCCCTCTACCGAGCAGTACTTC CASSEIPSTEQYF
TRBJ1-2 13 . . TRBV3-1/TRBV3-2 TGTGCCAGCAGCGTAACGGGTGACTATGGCTACACCTTC CASSVTGDYGYTF
TRBJ1-3 16 few . TRBV7-6 TGTGCCAGCAGCTTAGGACCCGGAGATTCTGGAAACACCATATATTTT CASSLGPGDSGNTIYF
TRBJ2-2 16 . TRBD1 TRBV5-1 TGCGCCAGCAGCGTACAGGGGCAGGTCGGCACCGGGGAGCTGTTTTTT CASSVQGQVGTGELFF
TRBJ2-7 15 . TRBD1 TRBV6-6 TGTGCCAGCACCCAGGGACAGGAAGGGTTCTACGAGCAGTACTTC CASTQGQEGFYEQYF
TRBJ2-1 20 . TRBD2 TRBV6-1 TGTGCCAGCAGTGGGCCTCCGGGACTAGCGGGACTTAGCTCCTACAATGAGCAGTTCTTC CASSGPPGLAGLSSYNEQFF
TRBJ1-6 15 few . TRBV6-5 TGTGCCAGCAGTTACACGACACCTGATCATTCACCCCTCCACTTT CASSYTTPDHSPLHF
TRBJ2-7 14 . . TRBV28 TGTGCCAGCAGCGATTCGCCCAGCGGGTCGAAGCAGTACTTC CASSDSPSGSKQYF
TRBJ1-3 14 . . TRBV7-2 TGTGCCAGCAGCTTAGCAGGGGTTGGAAACACCATATATTTT CASSLAGVGNTIYF
TRBJ1-2 14 . . TRBV5-1 TGCGCCAGCAGCTTGGCCCCAGAAAACTATGGCTACACCTTC CASSLAPENYGYTF
TRBJ2-5 15 . TRBD2 TRBV29-1 TGCAGCGTGACGGGGAGCGGGGGGGCGCGGGAGACCCAGTACTTC CSVTGSGGARETQYF
TRBJ1-5 15 . . TRBV7-6 TGTGCCAGCAGCCCGGTCCAGGGTCTCAATCAGCCCCAGCATTTT CASSPVQGLNQPQHF
TRBJ2-1 14 . . TRBV7-2 TGTGCCAGCAGCTTAGACGTAGTCGGGAATGAGCAGTTCTTC CASSLDVVGNEQFF
TRBJ2-1 16 . . TRBV24-1 TGTGCCACCAGTGATGCCAACAGGGTTGAGTACAATGAGCAGTTCTTC CATSDANRVEYNEQFF
TRBJ2-3 17 . TRBD2 TRBV10-3 TGTGCCATCAGCGGGACTAGCGGGAGTACTAGCACAGATACGCAGTATTTT CAISGTSGSTSTDTQYF
TRBJ2-7 17 once . TRBV4-1 TGCGCCAGCAGCCGAGGAGGGCCGGGCCCGTATCCTCTCCAGCAGTACTTC CASSRGGPGPYPLQQYF
TRBJ1-6 14 . TRBD1 TRBV3-1/TRBV3-2 TGTGCCAGCAGCCAAGGACAGGGACGTTCACCCCTCCACTTT CASSQGQGRSPLHF
TRBJ2-1 15 . TRBD2 TRBV5-1 TGCGCCAGCAGCTTAGGCGGGGGATTTTACAATGAGCAGTTCTTC CASSLGGGFYNEQFF
TRBJ2-5 16 once TRBD1 TRBV5-1 TGCGCCAGCAGCTTGGAGGTGACAGGGGACCAAGAGACCCAGTACTTC CASSLEVTGDQETQYF
TRBJ2-3 18 . TRBD2 TRBV4-1 TGCGCCAGCAGCCAAGATGTAATGGCTAGCGGGAGTCCAGATACGCAGTATTTT CASSQDVMASGSPDTQYF
TRBJ1-2 12 . TRBD1 TRBV29-1 TGCAGCGTTGCGGGACAGAAGTATGGCTACACCTTC CSVAGQKYGYTF
TRBJ2-7 13 few TRBD1 TRBV2 TGTGCCAGCACTTATAGGGGGCTCGACGAGCAGTACTTC CASTYRGLDEQYF
TRBJ2-6 19 . TRBD1 TRBV5-1 TGCGCCAGCAGCTTGGATTGGACAGGCCGAGGGGCGGGGGCCAACGTCCTGACTTTC CASSLDWTGRGAGANVLTF
TRBJ1-4 14 few . TRBV27 TGTGCCAGCGCTCCTCGGGGATCTAATGAAAAACTGTTTTTT CASAPRGSNEKLFF
TRBJ2-2 15 . TRBD1 TRBV7-3 TGTGCCAGCAGTCGACAGGGGACGGCCACCGGGGAGCTGTTTTTT CASSRQGTATGELFF
TRBJ2-7 13 . . TRBV28 TGTGCCAGCAGGGAGGGGACCACCTACGAGCAGTACTTC CASREGTTYEQYF
TRBJ2-1 17 . . TRBV9 TGTGCCAGCAGCAGGAGGGGGCGCCTTGAATACAAGGATGAGCAGTTCTTC CASSRRGRLEYKDEQFF
TRBJ2-1 14 . . TRBV11-3 TGTGCCAGCAGCTTCGGAGGGGATCGGAATGAGCAGTTCTTC CASSFGGDRNEQFF
TRBJ2-5 16 once TRBD1 TRBV3-1/TRBV3-2 TGTGCCAGCAGCCAAGGCCCAGGGACAGGGGGCGGGGCCCAGTACTTC CASSQGPGTGGGAQYF
TRBJ2-1 15 once . TRBV7-2 TGTGCCAGCAGCCCAAAAAACCCGGTATTCAATGAGCAGTTCTTC CASSPKNPVFNEQFF
TRBJ2-7 13 . . TRBV7-2 TGTGCCAGCAGTTCCTCCTCGTTCTACGAGCAGTACTTC CASSSSSFYEQYF
TRBJ2-7 13 . . TRBV3-1/TRBV3-2 TGTGCCAGCAGCCAAGGAACTAGCAGTGAGCAGTACTTC CASSQGTSSEQYF
TRBJ2-1 15 . . TRBV9 TGTGCCAGCAGCGTAGGAGACATGCCATACAATGAGCAGTTCTTC CASSVGDMPYNEQFF
TRBJ1-5 14 . . TRBV5-5 TGTGCCAGCAGCCTACGACAGATCAATCAGCCCCAGCATTTT CASSLRQINQPQHF
TRBJ2-7 14 . . TRBV9 TGTGCCAGCAGCGTAGGTTCCGACAGCTACGAGCAGTACTTC CASSVGSDSYEQYF
TRBJ1-6 16 . . TRBV2 TGTGCCAGCAGTGCCTCGACAGGTGGAAGGGATTCACCCCTCCACTTT CASSASTGGRDSPLHF